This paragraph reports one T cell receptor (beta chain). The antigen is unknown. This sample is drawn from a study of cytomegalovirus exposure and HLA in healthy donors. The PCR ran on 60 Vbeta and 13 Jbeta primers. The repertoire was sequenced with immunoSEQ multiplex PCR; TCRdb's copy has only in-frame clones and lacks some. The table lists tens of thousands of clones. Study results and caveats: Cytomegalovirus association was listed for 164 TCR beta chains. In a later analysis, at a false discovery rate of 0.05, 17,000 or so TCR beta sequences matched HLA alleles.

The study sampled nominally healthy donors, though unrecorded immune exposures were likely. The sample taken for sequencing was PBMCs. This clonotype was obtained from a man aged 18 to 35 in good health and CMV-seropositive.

The CDR3 nucleotides are TGTGCCAGCAGTTACTCGCGGGTGACTGAAGCTTTCTTT. Its protein is CASSYSRVTEAFF. This chain uses TRBV6-5 with TRBJ1-1; D remains ambiguous. Trimming cost V 0 bases and J 5 bases, with 7 bases left between them. This CDR3 spans 13 amino acids. Germline V gene sequence: CDR1 MNHEY, CDR2 SVGAGI.